These 32 T cell receptor beta chains share one sample of origin, sequenced in a study of T-cell memory formation after mild COVID-19. TCRdb re-called the 5' RACE reads through MiXCR, storing one row per CDR3 protein. The data hold about 290,000 distinct CDR3 sequences, with 15% observed a single time. The specimen was PBMCs or a T cell subset sorted from them (not recorded which). The receptor set was obtained from a man between 18 and 29 years old who had mild COVID-19 (a few samples of this study predate the infection). Cell type and time point are not known.

This clonotype was counted at least ten times. The chain recombines TRBV5-1 with TRBJ1-1; D might be TRBD1 (5 bases). The CDR3 is made up of 13 amino acids. The ends were cut back, 5 bases at V and 5 bases at J, with 13 bases in the middle. Germline V gene data show CDR1 as SGHRS and CDR2 as YFSETQ. In DNA, the CDR3 is TGCGCCAGCAGATCTGGGGCTCGGACTGAAGCTTTCTTT. This encodes CASRSGARTEAFF.

This clonotype showed up just a few times. The DNA of the CDR3 is TGTGCCAGCAGTCAGCCCCTCCTTAGTGAAGCGCCCCAGCATTTT. It specifies CASSQPLLSEAPQHF. V and J are TRBV6-2 or TRBV6-3 and TRBJ1-5; no definite D call. The V gene lost 5 bases and the J gene lost 9 bases, with 20 bases spanning the gap. The CDR3 has 15 residues. From germline, CDR1 is MNHEY and CDR2 SVGEGT.

The chain has TRBV2 and TRBJ2-2; TRBD2 aligns across 13 bases. V shed 4 bases, J shed 7 bases, and the junction held 9 bases outside the gene matches. The CDR3 runs to 17 residues. From germline, CDR1 is SNHLY and CDR2 FYNNEI. The CDR3 reads CASSGPGTSGAGGELFF. The CDR3 bases are TGTGCCAGCAGTGGGCCCGGGACTAGCGGGGCAGGCGGGGAGCTGTTTTTT.

This clonotype has a handful of counts. This chain connects TRBV5-1 to TRBJ1-2; D is perhaps TRBD1 (5 bases). Germline CDR1 and CDR2: SGHRS and YFSETQ. This CDR3 spans 14 amino acids. Trimming pared 6 bases from V and 1 base from J, leaving 13 bases between. CDR3 loop: CASNDSPGNYGYTF. The CDR3 DNA follows: TGCGCCAGCAATGACAGCCCGGGTAACTATGGCTACACCTTC.

This clonotype was picked up many times. The chain employs TRBV12-3 or TRBV12-4 and TRBJ1-3; D not resolved. V dropped 5 bases and J dropped 0 bases, with 11 bases sitting between them. The CDR3 covers 15 residues. The CDR3 DNA reads as TGTGCCAGCAGTATTGACGGAGGCTCTGGAAACACCATATATTTT. Translating gives CASSIDGGSGNTIYF.

This clonotype showed up many times. This chain joins TRBV27 and TRBJ2-1, with 13 bases aligning to TRBD2. Germline CDR1 and CDR2: MNHEY and SMNVEV (reference sequence). The CDR3 is made up of 18 amino acids. The V segment lost 5 bases and the J segment 2 bases; nucleotides outside the gene matches: 9. The DNA of the CDR3 is TGTGCCAGCAGTGCTGGGACTAGCGGGGAGACACCCTACAATGAGCAGTTCTTC. It translates to CASSAGTSGETPYNEQFF.

The gene calls are TRBV9 and TRBJ2-7; a possible D gene is TRBD1 (6 bases). The V gene's germline CDR1 is SGDLS and CDR2 YYNGEE. V was pared by 5 bases and J by 2 bases, with 14 bases between. The CDR3 has 14 residues. CDR3: CASRGADATYEQYF. The DNA for the CDR3 is TGTGCCAGCAGGGGGGCCGATGCGACCTACGAGCAGTACTTC.

This clonotype was seen repeatedly, ten times or more. The chain employs TRBV2 and TRBJ2-1; 7 bases are a match to TRBD1. The V gene's germline CDR1 is SNHLY and CDR2 FYNNEI. V lost 5 bases and J lost 3; bases outside the gene matches: 1. This CDR3 spans 13 amino acids. CDR3 protein: CASSRDSYNEQFF. The CDR3, as DNA: TGTGCCAGCAGTCGGGACAGCTACAATGAGCAGTTCTTC.

The chain combines TRBV27 with TRBJ2-3; D remains unclear. V lost 2 bases, J lost 9 bases, and 15 bases lay in between. CDR3 length: 14 amino acids. The germline gives CDR1 MNHEY, CDR2 SMNVEV (reference sequence). The CDR3 reads CASSLLDPGGTQYF. The DNA of the CDR3 is TGTGCCAGCAGTTTACTGGACCCCGGCGGCACGCAGTATTTT.

This clonotype was found a few times. The gene calls are TRBV12-3 or TRBV12-4 and TRBJ1-1; D perhaps matches TRBD1 (5 bases). The CDR3 sequence is 13 residues long. V dropped 3 bases and J dropped 4 bases, with 9 bases sitting between them. The CDR3 protein is CASSFTRGTEAFF. The CDR3 region has the DNA TGTGCCAGCAGTTTCACTAGGGGCACTGAAGCTTTCTTT.

This clonotype was seen repeatedly, ten times or more. V gene TRBV28 combines with J gene TRBJ2-3; D gene ambiguous. CDR1 is MDHEN and CDR2 is SYDVKM in the germline V gene. The germline V and J ends were trimmed by 3 bases and 4 bases, with 11 bases remaining between them. The CDR3 is 14 residues long. This CDR3 reads CASSFASRPDTQYF. CDR3 nucleotide sequence: TGTGCCAGCAGTTTCGCCTCTCGTCCAGATACGCAGTATTTT.

This clonotype was counted a few times. The chain has TRBV3-1 and TRBJ2-7; D remains ambiguous. The V gene's germline CDR1 is LGHDT and CDR2 YNNKEL (reference sequence). V was trimmed by 10 bases and J by 2 bases, leaving 15 bases between them. CDR3 length equals 13 residues. The CDR3 region is CATRVTGTYEQYF. The CDR3 nucleotides read TGTGCCACCCGGGTGACTGGGACCTACGAGCAGTACTTC.

J is TRBJ2-2 and V is TRBV7-2; 7 bases fit TRBD1. Losses at the gene ends were 5 bases for V and 5 bases for J; bases not matched to a gene: 20. The CDR3 runs 19 residues. The germline CDR1 and CDR2 sequences are SGHTA and FQGNSA. The CDR3 bases are TGTGCCAGCAGCGCCCCGAAGGACAGGACGACCTACAAGACCGGGGAGCTGTTTTTT. Protein product: CASSAPKDRTTYKTGELFF.

The J gene is TRBJ1-2, the V gene TRBV7-2; 7 bases are a match to TRBD1. V lost 5 bases to trimming and J lost 0 bases; unmatched junction nucleotides: 6. Germline CDR1 is SGHTA and CDR2 is FQGNSA. The length of the CDR3 is 15 residues. DNA for the CDR3: TGTGCCAGCAGCGTCCGGGACAGAGCTAACTATGGCTACACCTTC. The encoded protein is CASSVRDRANYGYTF.

The chain joins TRBV24-1 to TRBJ2-1; maybe TRBD2 (7 bases). Trimming left V 4 bases short and J 3 bases short, with 15 bases between. This CDR3 spans 16 amino acids. The V gene's germline CDR1 is KGHDR and CDR2 SFDVKD. The CDR3 spells CATSDPWGGHYNEQFF. The CDR3 region has the DNA TGTGCCACCAGTGACCCCTGGGGGGGGCACTACAATGAGCAGTTCTTC.

The chain is built from TRBV6-2 or TRBV6-3 and TRBJ2-7; a weak D match, TRBD2 (6 bases). CDR1 and CDR2 (germline): MNHEY, SVGEGT. There are 16 residues in the CDR3. V lost 6 bases, J lost 1 base, and 19 bases lay in between. The CDR3, as DNA: TGTGCCAGCAGCTCCCCGCCGGGACTTTATTCCTACGAGCAGTACGTC. Protein: CASSSPPGLYSYEQYV.

This clonotype was seen a handful of times. The chain employs TRBV12-3 or TRBV12-4 and TRBJ1-1; 7 bases match TRBD1. J lost 3 bases, V lost 10 bases, and 5 bases had no gene match. The CDR3 loop spans 12 amino acids. CDR3 sequence: CATHRGHTEAFF. The CDR3 DNA follows: TGTGCCACCCACAGGGGCCACACTGAAGCTTTCTTT.

This clonotype came up a few times. The V call is TRBV5-6, the J call TRBJ1-3; tentatively, D is TRBD1 (5 bases). V shed 4 bases and J shed 4 bases, with 15 bases lying between them. Germline assignment: CDR1 SGHDT and CDR2 YYEEEE. This CDR3 is built from 15 residues. The CDR3 loop reads CASSPRGDGGNTIYF. The CDR3 nucleotides read TGTGCCAGCAGCCCCCGAGGGGACGGAGGAAACACCATATATTTT. Drawing the rest from reference TRBV5-6 and TRBJ1-3, the complete variable domain is DAGVTQSPTHLIKTRGQQVTLRCSPKSGHDTVSWYQQALGQGPQFIFQYYEEEERQRGNFPDRFSGHQFPNYSSELNVNALLLGDSALYLCASSPRGDGGNTIYFGEGSWLTVV.

This chain uses TRBV7-2 with TRBJ1-1; perhaps TRBD1 as D (5 bases). The ends were cut back, 0 bases at V and 0 bases at J, with 8 bases in the middle. The CDR3 has 15 residues. Germline CDR1 is SGHTA and CDR2 is FQGNSA. The CDR3 loop reads CASSLAGDLNTEAFF. As DNA, the CDR3 is TGTGCCAGCAGCTTAGCGGGGGACTTGAACACTGAAGCTTTCTTT.

The rearrangement uses TRBV19 and TRBJ2-5; 7 nucleotides match TRBD1. This CDR3 has 14 amino acids. V trimming: 5 bases; J trimming: 1 base; junction bases outside the gene matches: 4. Germline V gives CDR1 LNHDA, CDR2 SQIVND (reference sequence). The chain's CDR3 is CASSVQGIQETQYF. Here the CDR3 DNA reads TGTGCCAGTAGTGTACAGGGGATCCAAGAGACCCAGTACTTC.

The chain carries TRBV5-1 and TRBJ2-1; 11 bases map to TRBD2. The V and J ends lost 2 bases and 6 bases, in that order; junction bases with no gene match: 4. The V gene's germline CDR1 is SGHRS and CDR2 YFSETQ. There are 15 residues in the CDR3. This CDR3 is CASSFTSGGLNEQFF. CDR3 coding DNA: TGCGCCAGCAGCTTTACTAGCGGGGGCCTCAATGAGCAGTTCTTC.

The CDR3 sequence: CAITAGGNYGYTF. CDR3 bases: TGTGCCATCACCGCCGGAGGGAACTATGGCTACACCTTC. J is TRBJ1-2 and V is TRBV10-3, with no clear D. The CDR3 length is 13 residues. V lost 7 bases and J lost 2, with 11 bases in between. Per the germline V gene, CDR1 is ENHRY and CDR2 is SYGVKD.

The V gene is TRBV29-1, the J gene TRBJ2-3; 10 bases agree with TRBD2. Trimming cost V 0 bases and J 9 bases; bases outside gene matches: 6. The CDR3 is 14 residues long. CDR1 is SQVTM, CDR2 ANQGSEA, per germline. The CDR3 bases are TGCAGCGTTGAAGATTATCTAGCGGGGGCAACGCAGTATTTT. It yields the protein CSVEDYLAGATQYF.

The chain carries TRBV3-1 and TRBJ2-7; 8 bases align to TRBD1. Germline V lookup: CDR1 LGHDT, CDR2 YNNKEL (reference sequence). CDR3 size: 12 residues. Here the CDR3 reads CASSHGRGRLDV. DNA for the CDR3: TGTGCCAGCAGCCACGGCAGGGGGCGCCTGGACGTC.

There are a few counts of this clonotype. The chain recombines TRBV7-9 with TRBJ2-1; D unresolved. Trimming stripped 2 bases from V and 5 bases from J, with 7 bases between. Germline V gene lookup returns CDR1 SEHNR and CDR2 FQNEAQ (reference sequence). There are 13 residues in the CDR3. CDR3 DNA sequence: TGTGCCAGCAGCTTAATTATAAACAATGAGCAGTTCTTC. Translation gives CASSLIINNEQFF.

This chain uses TRBV7-2 with TRBJ2-3, with D maybe TRBD1 (5 bases). V dropped 8 bases and J dropped 4 bases, with 19 bases sitting between them. Looked up from germline, CDR1 is SGHTA and CDR2 is FQGNSA. The CDR3 sequence is 15 residues long. CDR3 amino acids: CASPKGRGGADTQYF. The CDR3, as DNA: TGTGCCAGCCCAAAGGGTAGGGGTGGTGCAGATACGCAGTATTTT. The whole variable domain, filled in from reference TRBV7-2 and TRBJ2-3, reads GAGVSQSPSNKVTEKGKDVELRCDPISGHTALYWYRQSLGQGLEFLIYFQGNSAPDKSGLPSDRFSAERTGGSVSTLTIQRTQQEDSAVYLCASPKGRGGADTQYFGPGTRLTVL.

This clonotype was recorded a few times. This chain uses TRBV7-2 with TRBJ1-1; maybe TRBD1 (5 bases). This CDR3 is built from 13 residues. CDR1 and CDR2 (germline): SGHTA, FQGNSA. The V end lost 7 bases, the J end lost 4 bases, and 13 bases lay between the germline ends. The CDR3 loop reads CASTQWGVTEAFF. The CDR3 nucleotides read TGTGCCAGCACCCAGTGGGGGGTCACTGAAGCTTTCTTT.

This clonotype appeared a few times. The V gene is TRBV12-3 or TRBV12-4, the J gene TRBJ1-2, with a weak D call TRBD1 (5 bases). The germline V and J ends were trimmed by 6 bases and 4 bases, with 15 bases remaining between them. This CDR3 is 14 amino acids long. DNA of the CDR3: TGTGCCAGCAGGTCTATGCAGGGTGCCTATGGCTACACCTTC. Translation: CASRSMQGAYGYTF.

The chain joins TRBV29-1 to TRBJ1-2; D may be TRBD1 (6 bases). V lost 2 bases and J lost 4, with 11 bases in between. Germline V gene sequence: CDR1 SQVTM, CDR2 ANQGSEA. The CDR3 spans 13 residues. In DNA, the CDR3 is TGCAGCGTTGAATTGGGGGCTGGCTATGGCTACACCTTC. Its translation: CSVELGAGYGYTF.

This clonotype was counted only a few times. V gene TRBV7-9 combines with J gene TRBJ1-1; the D is unclear. The CDR3 extends over 15 amino acids. The germline V gene encodes CDR1 SEHNR and CDR2 FQNEAQ (reference sequence). The V end was cut by 2 bases, the J end by 0 bases, with 10 bases between. This CDR3 is CASSLSRRMNTEAFF. In DNA form, the CDR3 reads TGTGCCAGCAGCTTAAGCAGGCGAATGAACACTGAAGCTTTCTTT.

This clonotype was counted between two and nine times. The J gene is TRBJ2-7, the V gene TRBV5-6; D gene ambiguous. The V gene lost 4 bases and the J gene lost 0 bases, with 14 bases spanning the gap. Germline V lookup: CDR1 SGHDT, CDR2 YYEEEE. The CDR3 loop spans 15 amino acids. CDR3 amino acids: CASSPHRQASYEQYV. The CDR3 DNA reads TGTGCCAGCAGCCCCCATCGCCAAGCCTCCTACGAGCAGTACGTC.

This chain joins TRBV4-1 and TRBJ2-3; the D call may be TRBD1 or TRBD2 (5 bases each). Germline V gene lookup returns CDR1 MGHRA and CDR2 YSYEKL. Trimming stripped 3 bases from V and 1 base from J, with 14 bases between. This CDR3 is built from 16 residues. CDR3: CASSQGRPQGTDTQYF. The CDR3 coding sequence is TGCGCCAGCAGCCAGGGACGTCCCCAGGGCACAGATACGCAGTATTTT.